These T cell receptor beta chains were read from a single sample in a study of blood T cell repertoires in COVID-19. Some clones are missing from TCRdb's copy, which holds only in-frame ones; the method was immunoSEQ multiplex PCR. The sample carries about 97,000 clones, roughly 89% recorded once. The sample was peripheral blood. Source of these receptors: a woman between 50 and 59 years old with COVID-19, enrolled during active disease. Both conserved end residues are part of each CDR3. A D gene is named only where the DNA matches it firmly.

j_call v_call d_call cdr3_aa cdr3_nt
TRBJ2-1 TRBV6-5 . CATWGGANNEQFF TGTGCCACCTGGGGGGGGGCAAACAATGAGCAGTTCTTC
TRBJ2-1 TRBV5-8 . CASSLGLTQWNEQFF TGTGCCAGCAGCTTGGGCCTTACTCAATGGAATGAGCAGTTCTTC
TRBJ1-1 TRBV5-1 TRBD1 CASSLAGGNTEAFF TGCGCCAGCAGCTTGGCAGGGGGTAACACTGAAGCTTTCTTT
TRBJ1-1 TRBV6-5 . CASSYVQGETEAFF TGTGCCAGCAGTTACGTGCAGGGCGAGACTGAAGCTTTCTTT
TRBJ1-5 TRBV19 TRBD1 CASSLDRNQPQHF TGTGCCAGTAGTCTGGACAGGAATCAGCCCCAGCATTTT
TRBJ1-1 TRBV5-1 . CASSPGGGTEAFF TGCGCCAGCAGCCCTGGAGGCGGGACTGAAGCTTTCTTT
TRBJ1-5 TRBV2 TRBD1 CASSGTGIQPQHF TGTGCCAGCAGCGGGACAGGGATTCAGCCCCAGCATTTT
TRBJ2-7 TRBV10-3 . CAISDLALRLEEQYF TGTGCCATCAGTGACCTGGCCCTACGGTTGGAGGAGCAGTACTTC
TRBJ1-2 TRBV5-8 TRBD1 CASSLIAGGEDYGYTF TGTGCCAGCAGCTTAATCGCAGGGGGCGAAGACTATGGCTACACCTTC
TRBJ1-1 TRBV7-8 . CASSFGGNTEAFF TGTGCCAGCAGCTTCGGGGGAAACACTGAAGCTTTCTTT
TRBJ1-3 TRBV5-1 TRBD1 CASSPSTGRGNTIYF TGCGCCAGCAGCCCCTCGACAGGGCGCGGAAACACCATATATTTT
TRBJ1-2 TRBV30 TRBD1 CAWSGRGRFSYGYTF TGTGCCTGGAGCGGCAGGGGGCGCTTCTCCTATGGCTACACCTTC
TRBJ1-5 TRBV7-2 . CASSLGGAQPQHF TGTGCCAGCAGCCTGGGAGGGGCTCAGCCCCAGCATTTT
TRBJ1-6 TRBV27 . CASSLRQGLSPLHF TGTGCCAGCAGTTTACGGCAGGGGCTTTCACCCCTCCACTTT
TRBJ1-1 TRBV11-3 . CASSLDGGDTEAFF TGTGCCAGCAGCTTAGACGGGGGGGACACTGAAGCTTTCTTT
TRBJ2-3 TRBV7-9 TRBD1 CASSQIRGTTDTQYF TGTGCCAGCAGCCAAATCAGGGGGACCACAGATACGCAGTATTTT
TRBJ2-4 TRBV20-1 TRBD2 CSASLLAALNIQYF TGCAGTGCTAGTTTACTAGCGGCGTTAAACATTCAGTACTTC